This is a list of T cell receptor beta chains from one sample in a study of CD8 T cells in Susac syndrome. TCRdb re-called the immunoSEQ multiplex PCR reads with MiXCR, one entry per CDR3 protein. The table includes about 73,000 distinct CDR3 sequences, about 95% detected once. Sequencing was carried out using CD8+ T cells from PBMCs. Receptors originate from a human donor with multiple sclerosis. CDR3s include the opening cysteine and the closing phenylalanine or tryptophan. The D gene is left open where the match is weak. Size is stated for part of the rows, as once, few or many counts, or as a class when the clone is expanded.

J | D | size | V | CDR3 | DNA
TRBJ2-5 | TRBD2 | NA | TRBV4-1 | CASSQASGSGKTQYF | TGCGCCAGCAGCCAGGCTAGCGGGAGCGGAAAGACCCAGTACTTC
TRBJ2-7 | NA | NA | TRBV7-6 | CASSLGQRTYEQYF | TGTGCCAGCAGCTTAGGACAGAGAACCTACGAGCAGTACTTC
TRBJ2-7 | TRBD2 | few | TRBV29-1 | CSVATSGYSYEQYF | TGCAGCGTTGCCACTAGCGGATACTCCTACGAGCAGTACTTC
TRBJ1-2 | NA | NA | TRBV6-6 | CASTREAYGYTF | TGTGCCAGCACAAGGGAAGCATATGGCTACACCTTC
TRBJ2-5 | NA | NA | TRBV2 | CASSEEGSQETQYF | TGTGCCAGCAGTGAAGAGGGCTCCCAAGAGACCCAGTACTTC
TRBJ1-1 | NA | once | TRBV9 | CASSVGSIAFF | TGTGCCAGCAGCGTAGGGTCGATAGCTTTCTTT
TRBJ2-3 | NA | once | TRBV19 | CASSIMGRRADTQYF | TGTGCCAGTAGTATAATGGGAAGACGGGCAGATACGCAGTATTTT
TRBJ2-1 | NA | NA | TRBV30 | CAWSVGGNNNEQFF | TGTGCCTGGAGTGTAGGTGGGAACAACAATGAGCAGTTCTTC
TRBJ2-1 | TRBD2 | NA | TRBV4-1 | CASSPIMGEGLEQFF | TGCGCCAGCAGCCCAATCATGGGGGAGGGCCTTGAGCAGTTCTTC
TRBJ2-7 | TRBD1 | NA | TRBV3-1 | CASSYWDSPQYEQYF | TGTGCCAGCAGCTACTGGGACAGCCCCCAATACGAGCAGTACTTC
TRBJ2-7 | TRBD1 | NA | TRBV9 | CASSQDRGFYEQYF | TGTGCCAGCAGCCAGGACAGGGGGTTCTACGAGCAGTACTTC
TRBJ2-6 | NA | NA | TRBV7-9 | CASSFQDSGANVLTF | TGTGCCAGCAGCTTCCAGGATTCTGGGGCCAACGTCCTGACTTTC
TRBJ2-1 | NA | NA | TRBV12-5 | CASGWDSGRGEQFF | TGTGCTAGTGGTTGGGACAGCGGGAGAGGCGAGCAGTTCTTC
TRBJ2-2 | TRBD2 | NA | TRBV14 | CASSQETLAGGTRELFF | TGTGCCAGCAGCCAAGAAACCCTAGCGGGAGGGACGCGGGAGCTGTTTTTT
TRBJ1-5 | NA | NA | TRBV4-2 | CASSQDWDFDQPQHF | TGTGCCAGCAGCCAAGATTGGGACTTTGATCAGCCCCAGCATTTT
TRBJ2-2 | NA | NA | TRBV12-3/TRBV12-4 | CASSLSSLNTGELFF | TGTGCCAGCAGTTTATCGTCTCTGAACACCGGGGAGCTGTTTTTT
TRBJ1-5 | TRBD1 | NA | TRBV27 | CASSSRTGAANQPQHF | TGTGCCAGCAGTTCAAGGACAGGGGCGGCTAATCAGCCCCAGCATTTT
TRBJ2-7 | NA | NA | TRBV6-5 | CASSSMNEQYF | TGTGCCAGCAGTTCCATGAACGAGCAGTACTTC
TRBJ1-1 | NA | NA | TRBV28 | CASNIYRVVYTEAFF | TGTGCCAGCAATATCTACAGGGTAGTATACACTGAAGCTTTCTTT
TRBJ2-6 | NA | NA | TRBV29-1 | CSVEGTADSGANVLTF | TGCAGCGTTGAAGGGACAGCGGACTCTGGGGCCAACGTCCTGACTTTC
TRBJ2-3 | NA | NA | TRBV19 | CASSIPPWGSTDTQYF | TGTGCCAGTAGTATACCTCCTTGGGGGAGCACAGATACGCAGTATTTT
TRBJ2-3 | NA | NA | TRBV12-3/TRBV12-4 | CASSFGSTDTQYF | TGTGCCAGCAGTTTCGGAAGCACAGATACGCAGTATTTT
TRBJ2-7 | TRBD2 | once | TRBV29-1 | CSAWGRVQDEQYF | TGCAGCGCCTGGGGGAGGGTTCAGGACGAGCAGTACTTC
TRBJ2-6 | NA | NA | TRBV27 | CASSLAGSGANVLTF | TGTGCCAGCAGTTTGGCCGGCTCTGGGGCCAACGTCCTGACTTTC
TRBJ2-7 | TRBD1 | NA | TRBV6-6 | CASSFATGGSGEQYF | TGTGCCAGCAGTTTCGCTACAGGGGGATCTGGTGAGCAGTACTTC
TRBJ2-4 | NA | NA | TRBV30 | CAWSDIENIQYF | TGTGCCTGGAGTGATATCGAAAACATTCAGTACTTC
TRBJ1-1 | TRBD1 | NA | TRBV5-1 | CASSLKRQGAFNTEAFF | TGCGCCAGCAGCTTGAAGAGACAGGGGGCTTTTAACACTGAAGCTTTCTTT
TRBJ2-3 | NA | NA | TRBV4-1 | CASSQVGGDTQYF | TGCGCCAGCAGCCAGGTGGGGGGAGATACGCAGTATTTT
TRBJ2-7 | TRBD2 | NA | TRBV4-1 | CASSQVLAGPYEQYF | TGCGCCAGCAGCCAAGTGCTAGCGGGCCCATACGAGCAGTACTTC
TRBJ2-5 | NA | few | TRBV29-1 | CSVGGETQYF | TGCAGCGTTGGGGGGGAGACCCAGTACTTC
TRBJ2-7 | TRBD2 | NA | TRBV11-2 | CASSSLAGGYEQYF | TGTGCCAGCAGCTCCTTAGCGGGAGGGTACGAGCAGTACTTC
TRBJ1-5 | NA | NA | TRBV7-9 | CASSRSTDVEPQHF | TGTGCCAGCAGCCGATCGACGGACGTTGAACCCCAGCATTTT
TRBJ2-1 | TRBD2 | NA | TRBV29-1 | CSVPFLAGVHNEQFF | TGCAGCGTTCCTTTTCTAGCGGGAGTCCACAATGAGCAGTTCTTC
TRBJ1-2 | TRBD1 | NA | TRBV29-1 | CSQLPHWTGGSGGYTF | TGCAGCCAACTACCCCATTGGACAGGGGGGTCGGGTGGCTACACCTTC
TRBJ2-3 | TRBD2 | NA | TRBV12-3/TRBV12-4 | CASRTSGGVTDTQYF | TGTGCCAGCAGAACTAGCGGAGGTGTTACAGATACGCAGTATTTT
TRBJ1-4 | NA | once | TRBV5-6 | CASSLTETNEKLFF | TGTGCCAGCAGCTTGACGGAAACTAATGAAAAACTGTTTTTT
TRBJ1-2 | TRBD1 | NA | TRBV3-1 | CASSSGQGYDGYTF | TGTGCCAGCAGCTCCGGACAGGGATACGATGGCTACACCTTC
TRBJ2-1 | TRBD1 | NA | TRBV7-6 | CASSLEGQGRNDEQFF | TGTGCCAGCAGCTTGGAAGGACAGGGGAGAAATGATGAGCAGTTCTTC
TRBJ1-2 | NA | NA | TRBV18 | CASSPGDVYGYTF | TGTGCCAGCTCACCAGGGGACGTTTATGGCTACACCTTC
TRBJ2-7 | NA | NA | TRBV28 | CASSFRGGQTTYEQYF | TGTGCCAGCAGTTTCCGTGGGGGGCAAACAACCTACGAGCAGTACTTC
TRBJ2-2 | NA | NA | TRBV6-6 | CASSYANTGELFF | TGTGCCAGCAGTTACGCGAACACCGGGGAGCTGTTTTTT
TRBJ2-2 | TRBD2 | NA | TRBV19 | CASSIGGGVTGELFF | TGTGCCAGTAGTATTGGCGGGGGAGTCACCGGGGAGCTGTTTTTT
TRBJ2-7 | TRBD2 | NA | TRBV5-1 | CASRGYGRDYYEQYF | TGCGCCAGCAGAGGTTATGGCCGGGACTACTACGAGCAGTACTTC
TRBJ2-3 | NA | NA | TRBV3-1 | CASSTPGYGEADTQYF | TGTGCCAGCAGTACCCCCGGATACGGGGAAGCGGATACGCAGTATTTT
TRBJ2-1 | NA | NA | TRBV3-1 | CASSQGGQTVF | TGTGCCAGCAGCCAAGGAGGACAGACGGTCTTC
TRBJ2-6 | TRBD1 | NA | TRBV27 | CASSLTGGWSHNVLTF | TGTGCCAGCAGTTTAACAGGGGGATGGTCCCACAACGTCCTGACTTTC
TRBJ1-1 | NA | NA | TRBV5-1 | CASSLDVEVAEAFF | TGCGCCAGCAGCTTGGATGTCGAGGTAGCTGAAGCTTTCTTT